What follows describes a single T cell receptor (beta chain). The antigen remains undetermined. PCR primers comprised 60 Vbeta and 13 Jbeta primers. Data came from immunoSEQ multiplex PCR; TCRdb stores just in-frame clones and leaves some out. The top ten clones hold around 2.2% of a sample with 150,000 to 200,000 clones, approximately 80% of them seen once. The V end was cut by 1 base, the J end by 5 bases, with 9 bases between. CDR3 size: 15 residues. From germline, CDR1 is LNHDA and CDR2 SQIVND (reference sequence). These data come from a study of cytomegalovirus exposure and HLA in healthy donors. Study-wide points: Some V segments, including TRBV6-2 and TRBV6-3, were excluded as indistinguishable. The study assumed roughly uniform donor sequencing depth for presence/absence analyses. Overall, 164 TCR beta chains were annotated as cytomegalovirus-associated.

Sequencing was performed on PBMCs. The chain uses TRBV19 and TRBJ1-6; D gene unclear. This sequence originates from a man aged 50 to 59 in good health and CMV-seropositive. CDR3 DNA: TGTGCCAGTAGTATAGTGCATAGAAATAATTCACCCCTCCACTTT. Protein: CASSIVHRNNSPLHF.